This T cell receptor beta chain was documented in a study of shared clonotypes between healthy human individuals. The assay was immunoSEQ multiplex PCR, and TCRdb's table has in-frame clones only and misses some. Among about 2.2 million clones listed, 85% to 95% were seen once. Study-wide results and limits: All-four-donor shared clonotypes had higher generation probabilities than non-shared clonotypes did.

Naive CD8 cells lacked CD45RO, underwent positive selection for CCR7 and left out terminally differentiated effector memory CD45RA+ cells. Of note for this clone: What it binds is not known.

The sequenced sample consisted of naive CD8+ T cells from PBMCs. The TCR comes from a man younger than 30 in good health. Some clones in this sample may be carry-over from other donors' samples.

CDR3 loop: CASSELQDRGVYEQYF. Written as DNA, the CDR3 is TGTGCCAGCAGTGAATTACAGGACAGGGGAGTATACGAGCAGTACTTC. The chain couples TRBV6-1 to TRBJ2-7; 9 bases agree with TRBD1. The CDR3 extends over 16 amino acids. Looked up from germline, CDR1 is MNHNS and CDR2 is SASEGT. Losses at the gene ends were 2 bases for V and 4 bases for J; bases not matched to a gene: 9.